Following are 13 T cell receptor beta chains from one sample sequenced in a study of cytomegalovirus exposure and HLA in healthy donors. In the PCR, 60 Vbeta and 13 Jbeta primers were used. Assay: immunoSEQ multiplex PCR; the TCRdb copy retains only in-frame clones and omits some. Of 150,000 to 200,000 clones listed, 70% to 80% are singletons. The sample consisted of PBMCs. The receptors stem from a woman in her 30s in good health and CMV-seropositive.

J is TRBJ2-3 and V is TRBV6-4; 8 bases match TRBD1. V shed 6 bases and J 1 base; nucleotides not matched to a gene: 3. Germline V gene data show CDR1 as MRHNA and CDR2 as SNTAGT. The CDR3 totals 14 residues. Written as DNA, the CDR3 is TGTGCCAGCAGCGGACAGGGTGGCACAGATACGCAGTATTTT. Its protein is CASSGQGGTDTQYF.

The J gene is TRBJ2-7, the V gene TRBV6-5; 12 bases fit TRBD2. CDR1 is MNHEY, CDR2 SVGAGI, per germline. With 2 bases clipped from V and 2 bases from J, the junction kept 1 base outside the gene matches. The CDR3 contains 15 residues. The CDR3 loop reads CASSYRTSGTYEQYF. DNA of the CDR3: TGTGCCAGCAGTTACCGGACTAGCGGGACCTACGAGCAGTACTTC.

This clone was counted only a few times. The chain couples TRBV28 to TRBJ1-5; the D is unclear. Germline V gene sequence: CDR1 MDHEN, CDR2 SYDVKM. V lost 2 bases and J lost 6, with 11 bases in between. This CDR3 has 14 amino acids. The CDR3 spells CASSLIVTGQPQHF. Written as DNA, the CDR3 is TGTGCCAGCAGTTTAATAGTTACGGGTCAGCCCCAGCATTTT.

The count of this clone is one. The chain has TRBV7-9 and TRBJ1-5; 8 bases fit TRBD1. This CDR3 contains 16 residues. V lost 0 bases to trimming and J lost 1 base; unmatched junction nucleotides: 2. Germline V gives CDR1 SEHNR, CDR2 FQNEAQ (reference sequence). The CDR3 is CASSLAQGASNQPQHF. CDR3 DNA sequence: TGTGCCAGCAGCTTAGCGCAGGGGGCGAGCAATCAGCCCCAGCATTTT.

DNA of the CDR3: TGTGCCAGCAGTTCACCAGGACAGGGGGCTACGTACGAGCAGTACTTC. Its translation: CASSSPGQGATYEQYF. The chain recombines TRBV27 with TRBJ2-7; 11 positions match TRBD1. The J segment lost 4 bases and the V segment lost 4 bases, leaving 9 bases of the junction unmatched. Germline V gene lookup returns CDR1 MNHEY and CDR2 SMNVEV (reference sequence). CDR3 length: 16 amino acids.

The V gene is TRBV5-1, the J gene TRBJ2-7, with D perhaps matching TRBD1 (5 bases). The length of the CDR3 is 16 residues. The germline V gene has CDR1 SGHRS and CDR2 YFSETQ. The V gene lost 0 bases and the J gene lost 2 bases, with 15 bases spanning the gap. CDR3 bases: TGCGCCAGCAGCTTGGAGGGGCTAACCCACACCTACGAGCAGTACTTC. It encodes CASSLEGLTHTYEQYF.

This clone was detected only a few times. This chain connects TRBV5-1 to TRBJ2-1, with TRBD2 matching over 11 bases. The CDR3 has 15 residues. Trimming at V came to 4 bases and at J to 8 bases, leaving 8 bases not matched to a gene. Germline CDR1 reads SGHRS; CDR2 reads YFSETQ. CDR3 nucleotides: TGCGCCAGCAGCCCTACTAGCGGGAGTGGGGATGAGCAGTTCTTC. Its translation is CASSPTSGSGDEQFF. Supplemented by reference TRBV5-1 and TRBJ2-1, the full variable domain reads KAGVTQTPRYLIKTRGQQVTLSCSPISGHRSVSWYQQTPGQGLQFLFEYFSETQRNKGNFPGRFSGRQFSNSRSEMNVSTLELGDSALYLCASSPTSGSGDEQFFGPGTRLTVL.

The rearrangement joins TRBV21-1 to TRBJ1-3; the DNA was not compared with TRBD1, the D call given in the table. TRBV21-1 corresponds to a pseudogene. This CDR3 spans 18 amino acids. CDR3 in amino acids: CASSKRRQGAFSGNTIYF. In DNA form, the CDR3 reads TGTGCCAGCAGCAAAAGGAGGCAGGGGGCTTTTAGTGGAAACACCATATATTTT.

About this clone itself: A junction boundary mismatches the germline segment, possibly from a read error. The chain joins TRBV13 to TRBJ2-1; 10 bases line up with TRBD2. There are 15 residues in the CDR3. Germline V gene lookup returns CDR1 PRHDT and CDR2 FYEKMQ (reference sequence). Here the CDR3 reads CASSISGRVFNEQLF. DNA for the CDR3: TGTGCCAGCAGCATCAGCGGGAGGGTATTTAATGAGCAGCTCTTC.

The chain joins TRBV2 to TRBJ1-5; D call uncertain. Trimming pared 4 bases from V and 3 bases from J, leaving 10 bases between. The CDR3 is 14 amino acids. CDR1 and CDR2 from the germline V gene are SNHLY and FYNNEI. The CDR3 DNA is TGTGCCAGCAGTGCTGGCACCTCCAATCAGCCCCAGCATTTT. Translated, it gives CASSAGTSNQPQHF.

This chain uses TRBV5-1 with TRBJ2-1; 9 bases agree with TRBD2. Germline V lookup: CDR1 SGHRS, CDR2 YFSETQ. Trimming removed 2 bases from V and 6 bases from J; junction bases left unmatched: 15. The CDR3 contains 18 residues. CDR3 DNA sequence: TGCGCCAGCAGCTTTGGAGGGGGCGCGGCGGGAGGGCGCAATGAGCAGTTCTTC. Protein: CASSFGGGAAGGRNEQFF.

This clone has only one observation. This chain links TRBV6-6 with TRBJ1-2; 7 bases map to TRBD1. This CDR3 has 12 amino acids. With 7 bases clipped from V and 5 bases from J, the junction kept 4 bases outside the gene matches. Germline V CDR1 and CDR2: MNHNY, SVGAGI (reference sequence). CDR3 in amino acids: CASTGRGYGYTF. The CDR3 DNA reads TGTGCCAGCACGGGCAGGGGGTATGGCTACACCTTC.

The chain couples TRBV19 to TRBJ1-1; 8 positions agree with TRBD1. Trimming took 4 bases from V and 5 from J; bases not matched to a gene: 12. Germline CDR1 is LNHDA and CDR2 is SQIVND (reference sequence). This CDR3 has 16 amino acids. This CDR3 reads CASSTLDRGVGTEAFF. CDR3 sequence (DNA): TGTGCCAGTAGTACGCTCGACAGGGGAGTGGGAACTGAAGCTTTCTTT.